The next 17 T cell receptor beta chains were all read from a single sample in a study of HIV-infected children after antiretroviral therapy interruption. RNA-based 3' RACE libraries used unique molecular identifiers. TCRdb independently ran MiXCR on the 3' RACE reads; one entry per CDR3 protein. The repertoire holds more than 35,000 distinct CDR3 sequences, with less than 8.5% as singletons. Treatment reported: PENTA 11 planned treatment interruption arm or continuous ART arm. Sequenced material: CD45RA+ CD4+ T cells from PBMCs, pooled from several time points, taken from a donor given antiretroviral therapy, either interrupted or continuous. The subset here: naive CD4+ CD45RA+ CD45RO- T cells. These receptors were collected from a pool of human donors with HIV.

This clonotype was counted at least ten times. The J gene is TRBJ1-2, the V gene TRBV20-1; 7 bases are shared with TRBD1. The CDR3 consists of 17 residues. V shed 6 bases and J 5 bases; nucleotides not matched to a gene: 21. Germline V lookup: CDR1 DFQATT, CDR2 SNEGSKA (reference sequence). CDR3 protein: CSAVRFRPGTDLYGYTF. CDR3 in DNA: TGCAGTGCCGTCCGTTTTCGCCCCGGGACAGATCTTTATGGCTACACCTTC.

This clonotype was observed at least ten times. The genes are TRBV1 and TRBJ2-1; the table's D gene call, TRBD1, was not cross checked with the DNA. TRBV1 is a pseudogene locus. CDR3 length: 17 residues. The CDR3, as DNA: TGCACCAGCAGCCAACCCAATGGCGGGGGCATGGCGAATGAGCAGTTCTTC. It encodes CTSSQPNGGGMANEQFF.

This clonotype was observed at least ten times. The V gene is TRBV29-1, the J gene TRBJ2-7; the match to TRBD2 covers 7 bases. There are 13 residues in the CDR3. The germline V gene encodes CDR1 SQVTM and CDR2 ANQGSEA. V lost 3 bases, J lost 7 bases, and 9 bases stayed unmatched. The CDR3 is CSVDLAGAREQYF. In nucleotides, the CDR3 is TGCAGCGTTGATCTTGCGGGAGCCCGGGAGCAGTACTTC.

This clonotype was seen a few times. J is TRBJ2-3 and V is TRBV28; 8 bases line up with TRBD1. V was clipped by 7 bases and J by 2 bases; unmatched bases: 8. The germline CDR1 and CDR2 sequences are MDHEN and SYDVKM. CDR3 length: 15 amino acids. The CDR3 loop is CASIRDRTYTDTQYF. The CDR3 nucleotides are TGTGCCAGCATCCGGGACAGGACATACACAGATACGCAGTATTTT.

V usage is TRBV29-1 and J usage is TRBJ2-3; no definite D call. V was cut by 6 bases and J by 2 bases, with 12 bases left in between. This CDR3 has 13 residues. Germline values: CDR1 SQVTM, CDR2 ANQGSEA. The CDR3 coding sequence is TGCAGCGTAAGACCGCGACACACAGATACGCAGTATTTT. Its translation: CSVRPRHTDTQYF.

This clonotype was recorded many times. This CDR3 is CSVPDPLGSVETQYF. CDR3 bases: TGCAGCGTCCCGGACCCCCTAGGTAGTGTTGAGACCCAGTACTTC. This chain joins TRBV29-1 and TRBJ2-5, with D hard to call. Trimming pared 6 bases from V and 5 bases from J, leaving 22 bases between. This CDR3 is 15 amino acids long. From germline, CDR1 is SQVTM and CDR2 ANQGSEA.

This clonotype was counted at least ten times. V gene TRBV12-3 or TRBV12-4 combines with J gene TRBJ1-5, with D perhaps matching TRBD1 (6 bases). V lost 4 bases and J 1 base, leaving 11 bases between the germline ends. The CDR3 spans 15 residues. CDR3 bases: TGTGCCAGCAGTTCGAATCAGGGGAGCAATCAGCCCCAGCATTTT. This translates into CASSSNQGSNQPQHF.

This clonotype appeared many times. The chain combines TRBV5-5 with TRBJ1-2; no reliable D call. With 1 base removed from V and 5 bases from J, the gap between germline ends came to 15 bases. Germline lookup yields CDR1 SGHKS and CDR2 YYEKEE (reference sequence). The CDR3 is 15 amino acids. The CDR3 bases are TGTGCCAGCAGCTTGTCAGAAGGGATGAGGTATGGCTACACCTTC. Protein: CASSLSEGMRYGYTF.

This clonotype was recorded at least ten times. V and J are TRBV24-1 and TRBJ2-2, with D possibly called TRBD1 or TRBD2 (5 bases each). The CDR3 totals 19 residues. V lost 0 bases to trimming and J lost 3 bases, with 19 bases between them. Germline V gene lookup returns CDR1 KGHDR and CDR2 SFDVKD. For the CDR3, the DNA is TGTGCCACCAGTGATTTGACCGGGACGCCAAAAGTGGACACCGGGGAGCTGTTTTTT. Its translation: CATSDLTGTPKVDTGELFF.

This clonotype has a count of ten or more. The chain combines TRBV7-8 with TRBJ2-6; D is unresolved. The CDR3 length is 17 residues. V lost 6 bases, J lost 2 bases, and 17 bases lay in between. The germline gives CDR1 SGHVS, CDR2 FQNEAQ. For the CDR3, the DNA is TGTGCCAGCAGTCCAAAGGTTCTCCCTACTGGGGCCAACGTCCTGACTTTC. Translating it yields CASSPKVLPTGANVLTF.

This clonotype is medium-sized in the sample. Mismatch with germline at one junction end may stem from a read error. The rearrangement links TRBV3-1 to TRBJ2-5, with TRBD1 matching 9 bases. Germline V gives CDR1 LGHDT, CDR2 YNNKEL (reference sequence). The length of the CDR3 is 16 residues. The CDR3 here is CASSYPGQGRQDTQYF. Here the CDR3 DNA reads TGTGCCAGCAGCTATCCGGGACAGGGAAGGCAAGACACCCAGTACTTT.

This clonotype was seen repeatedly, ten times or more. CDR3 loop: CASSYSMVTGTAYNSPLHF. CDR3 bases: TGTGCCAGCAGTTATTCGATGGTGACCGGGACAGCCTATAATTCACCCCTCCACTTT. The genes are TRBV6-6 and TRBJ1-6; 7 bases fit TRBD1. There are 19 residues in the CDR3. V shed 3 bases and J 2 bases; nucleotides not matched to a gene: 13. CDR1 and CDR2 (germline): MNHNY, SVGAGI (reference sequence).

The table lists this clonotype with many counts. This chain uses TRBV11-3 with TRBJ2-7, with D unclear. V was cut by 2 bases and J by 3 bases, with 5 bases left in between. CDR3 length: 12 amino acids. Germline CDR1 is SGHNT and CDR2 is YENEEA. The CDR3 DNA sequence: TGTGCCAGCAGCTTAAACGACTACGAGCAGTACTTC. This codes for CASSLNDYEQYF.

This clonotype appeared many times. The V gene is TRBV30, the J gene TRBJ2-2; unclear D gene. Germline CDR1 GTSNPN, CDR2 SVGIG (reference sequence). Trimming shortened V by 4 bases and J by 3 bases, and 15 bases separated the two germline ends. The CDR3 totals 15 residues. Written as DNA, the CDR3 is TGTGCCTGGACGAGTTTCCTCGTGGACACCGGGGAGCTGTTTTTT. Translating it yields CAWTSFLVDTGELFF.

This sequence joins TRBV11-2 and TRBJ2-5, with 7 bases aligning to TRBD1. CDR1 and CDR2 (germline): SGHAT, FQNNGV. The V gene end was trimmed by 6 bases and the J gene end by 1 base; junction bases not matched to a gene: 11. The CDR3 totals 16 residues. CDR3 bases: TGTGCCAGCAGAAAAATCCGGGACAGCCCCCAAGAGACCCAGTACTTC. This translates into CASRKIRDSPQETQYF. Combining the CDR3 with reference TRBV11-2 and TRBJ2-5 gives the whole variable domain EAGVAQSPRYKIIEKRQSVAFWCNPISGHATLYWYQQILGQGPKLLIQFQNNGVVDDSQLPKDRFSAERLKGVDSTLKIQPAKLEDSAVYLCASRKIRDSPQETQYFGPGTRLLVL.

The chain links TRBV5-6 to TRBJ2-7, with D perhaps TRBD1 (5 bases). Between the trimmed V and J ends, which lost 2 bases and 4 bases, there was a span of 13 bases. CDR3 size: 14 residues. Germline CDR1 is SGHDT and CDR2 is YYEEEE. CDR3 in amino acids: CASSLGPGKYEQYF. Written as DNA, the CDR3 is TGTGCCAGCAGCTTAGGGCCAGGGAAGTACGAGCAGTACTTC.

This clonotype was counted ten times or more. V gene TRBV30 combines with J gene TRBJ1-6; no clear D gene. The CDR3 is made up of 14 amino acids. The V gene's germline CDR1 is GTSNPN and CDR2 SVGIG (reference sequence). V was cut by 4 bases and J by 8 bases, with 15 bases left in between. CDR3: CAWTAGILYSPLHF. In DNA, the CDR3 is TGTGCCTGGACCGCTGGAATTCTGTATTCACCCCTCCACTTT.